Listed below are T cell receptor beta chains from one sample, sequenced in a study of high-grade serous ovarian cancer treatment subgroups. Generated by immunoSEQ multiplex PCR, the TCRdb table keeps only in-frame clones and is missing some. In the table there are around 30,000 clones, around four fifths of which are singletons. Source material: tumor tissue. The receptors shown here come from a human donor with high-grade serous ovarian cancer. CDR3s leave out the opening cysteine and the closing phenylalanine or tryptophan.

J gene | V gene | CDR3 protein
TRBJ2-5 | TRBV18 | ASSPRLALQETQY
TRBJ2-1 | TRBV7-3 | ASSLIVGEEQF
TRBJ2-7 | TRBV27 | ASSPGGTLPYEQY
TRBJ1-1 | TRBV19 | ASSLQGFTEAF
TRBJ1-2 | TRBV18 | ASSPPGTGHYGYT
TRBJ2-7 | TRBV25-1 | ASSARTGSPYEQY
TRBJ1-2 | TRBV30 | AWNPGTLGGYT
TRBJ1-1 | TRBV19 | ASSIVLPTGSTEAF
TRBJ2-7 | TRBV9 | ASSAGTESYEQY
TRBJ2-3 | TRBV11-3 | ASSPPGASTDTQY
TRBJ2-5 | TRBV7-7 | ASSPYLLAGTGGRRETQY
TRBJ2-7 | TRBV19 | ASSPGQASYEQY
TRBJ2-7 | TRBV11-3 | ASSFGTGAYEQY
TRBJ2-5 | TRBV5-8 | ASSPRLAGEETQY
TRBJ2-7 | TRBV21-1 | ELAGATYEQY
TRBJ1-3 | TRBV6-5 | ASNDWSGNTIY